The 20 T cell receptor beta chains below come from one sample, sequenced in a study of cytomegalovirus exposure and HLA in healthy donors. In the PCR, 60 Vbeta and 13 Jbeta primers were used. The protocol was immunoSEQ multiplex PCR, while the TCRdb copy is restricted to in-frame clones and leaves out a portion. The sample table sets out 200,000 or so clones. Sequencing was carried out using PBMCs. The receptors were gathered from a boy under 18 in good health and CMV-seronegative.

In DNA form, the CDR3 reads TGTGCCATCAGTGCCACCGGGACTAGCATTACGCGTCGGGAGACCCAGTACTTC. Protein sequence: CAISATGTSITRRETQYF. The V call is TRBV10-3, the J call TRBJ2-5; TRBD2 matches 9 bases. The V and J ends lost 4 bases and 5 bases, in that order; junction bases with no gene match: 17. The CDR3 totals 18 residues. CDR1 is ENHRY, CDR2 SYGVKD, per germline.

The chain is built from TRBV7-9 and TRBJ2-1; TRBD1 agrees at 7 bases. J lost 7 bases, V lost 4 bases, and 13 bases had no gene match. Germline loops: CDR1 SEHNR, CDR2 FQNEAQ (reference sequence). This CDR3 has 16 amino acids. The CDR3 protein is CASSSLPGQWINEQFF. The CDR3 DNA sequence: TGTGCCAGCAGCTCGTTACCGGGACAGTGGATTAATGAGCAGTTCTTC.

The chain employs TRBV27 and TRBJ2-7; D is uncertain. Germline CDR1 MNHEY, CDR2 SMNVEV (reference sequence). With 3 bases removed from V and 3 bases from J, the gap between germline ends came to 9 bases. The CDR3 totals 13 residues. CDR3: CASSLGSFYEQYF. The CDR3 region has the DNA TGTGCCAGCAGTTTGGGCAGTTTCTACGAGCAGTACTTC.

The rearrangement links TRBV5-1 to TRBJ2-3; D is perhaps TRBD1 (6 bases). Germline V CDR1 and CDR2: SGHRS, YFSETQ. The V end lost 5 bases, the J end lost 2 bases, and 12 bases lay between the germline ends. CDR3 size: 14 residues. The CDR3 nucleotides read TGCGCCAGCAGTTGGGGACACGCCACAGATACGCAGTATTTT. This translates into CASSWGHATDTQYF.

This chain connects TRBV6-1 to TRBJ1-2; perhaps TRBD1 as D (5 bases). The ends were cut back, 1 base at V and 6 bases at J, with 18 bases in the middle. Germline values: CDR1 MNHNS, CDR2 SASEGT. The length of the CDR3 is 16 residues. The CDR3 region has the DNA TGTGCCAGCAGTGAAGTTATTAGGGGCGTCTGGGATGGCTACACCTTC. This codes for CASSEVIRGVWDGYTF.

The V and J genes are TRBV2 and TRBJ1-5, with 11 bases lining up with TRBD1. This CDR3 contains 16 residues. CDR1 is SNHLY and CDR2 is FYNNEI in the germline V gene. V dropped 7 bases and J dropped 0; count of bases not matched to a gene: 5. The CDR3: CASMRDRGFSNQPQHF. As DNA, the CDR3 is TGTGCCAGCATGAGGGACAGGGGGTTTAGCAATCAGCCCCAGCATTTT.

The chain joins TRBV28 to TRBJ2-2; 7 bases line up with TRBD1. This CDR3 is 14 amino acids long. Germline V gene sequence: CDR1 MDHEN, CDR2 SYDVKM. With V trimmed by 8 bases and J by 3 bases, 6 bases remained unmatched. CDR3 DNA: TGTGCCAGCTTGACAGGGCGGTACACCGGGGAGCTGTTTTTT. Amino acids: CASLTGRYTGELFF.

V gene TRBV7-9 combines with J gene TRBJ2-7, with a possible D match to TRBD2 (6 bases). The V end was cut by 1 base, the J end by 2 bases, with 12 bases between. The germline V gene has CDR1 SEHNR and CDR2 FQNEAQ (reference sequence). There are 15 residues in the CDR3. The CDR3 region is CASSLEGTFPYEQYF. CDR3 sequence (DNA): TGTGCCAGCAGCTTAGAAGGGACTTTTCCCTACGAGCAGTACTTC.

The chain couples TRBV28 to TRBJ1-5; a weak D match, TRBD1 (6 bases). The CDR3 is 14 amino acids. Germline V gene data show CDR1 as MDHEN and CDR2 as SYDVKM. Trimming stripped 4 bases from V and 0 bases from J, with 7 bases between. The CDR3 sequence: CASSYRDSNQPQHF. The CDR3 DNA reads TGTGCCAGCAGTTACAGGGATAGCAATCAGCCCCAGCATTTT. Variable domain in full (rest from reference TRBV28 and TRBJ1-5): DVKVTQSSRYLVKRTGEKVFLECVQDMDHENMFWYRQDPGLGLRLIYFSYDVKMKEKGDIPEGYSVSREKKERFSLILESASTNQTSMYLCASSYRDSNQPQHFGDGTRLSIL.

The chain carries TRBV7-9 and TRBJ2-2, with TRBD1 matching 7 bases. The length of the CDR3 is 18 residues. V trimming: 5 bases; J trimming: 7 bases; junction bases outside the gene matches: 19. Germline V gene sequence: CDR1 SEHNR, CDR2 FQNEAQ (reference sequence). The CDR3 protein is CASSPPRKGGLMDGELFF. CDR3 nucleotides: TGTGCCAGCAGCCCCCCGCGGAAAGGGGGCCTAATGGACGGGGAGCTGTTTTTT.

CDR3 in amino acids: CASSRSGRQLNTEAFF. The CDR3 nucleotides read TGTGCCAGCAGCCGCTCGGGCAGACAGCTGAACACTGAAGCTTTCTTT. The J gene is TRBJ1-1, the V gene TRBV11-2, with a weak D call TRBD1 (5 bases). CDR3 length: 16 residues. Trimming took off 5 bases at V and 0 bases at J, with 16 bases between the two ends. Germline CDR1 reads SGHAT; CDR2 reads FQNNGV.

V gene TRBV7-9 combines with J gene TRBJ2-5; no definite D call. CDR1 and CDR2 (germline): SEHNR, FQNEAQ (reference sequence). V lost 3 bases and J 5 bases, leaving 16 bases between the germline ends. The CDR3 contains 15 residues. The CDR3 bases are TGTGCCAGCAGCTTCACCCGACCCGGAGAGGAGACCCAGTACTTC. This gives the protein CASSFTRPGEETQYF.

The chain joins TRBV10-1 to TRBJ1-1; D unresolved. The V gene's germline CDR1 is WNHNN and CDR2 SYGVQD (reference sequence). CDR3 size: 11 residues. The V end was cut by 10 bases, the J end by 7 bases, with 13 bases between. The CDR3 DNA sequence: TGCGCCACCGAGGGTAACGGTGAAGCTTTCTTT. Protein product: CATEGNGEAFF.

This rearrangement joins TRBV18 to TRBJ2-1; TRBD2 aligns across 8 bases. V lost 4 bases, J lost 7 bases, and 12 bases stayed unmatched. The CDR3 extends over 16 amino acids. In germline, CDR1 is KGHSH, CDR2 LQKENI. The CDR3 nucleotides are TGTGCCAGCTCACTATTGGTGGTAGCGGGGCTAAATGAGCAGTTCTTC. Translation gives CASSLLVVAGLNEQFF.

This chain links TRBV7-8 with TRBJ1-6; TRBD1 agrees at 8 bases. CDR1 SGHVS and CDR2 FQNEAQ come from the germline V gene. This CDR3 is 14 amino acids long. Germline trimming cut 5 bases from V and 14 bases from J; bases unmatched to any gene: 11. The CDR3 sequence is CASSPGSGGAALHF. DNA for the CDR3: TGTGCCAGCAGCCCGGGGTCAGGGGGCGCAGCCCTCCACTTT.

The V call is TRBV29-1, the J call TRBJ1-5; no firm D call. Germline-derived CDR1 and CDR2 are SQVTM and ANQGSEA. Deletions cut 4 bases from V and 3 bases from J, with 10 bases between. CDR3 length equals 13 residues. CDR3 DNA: TGCAGCGTTGCCAGCCAGGTCAATCAGCCCCAGCATTTT. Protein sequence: CSVASQVNQPQHF.

DNA for the CDR3: TGTGCCAGCAGTTTAGAGAGTAGCCTAGCGGGGGTTGCGGGTACGCAGTATTTT. Translating it yields CASSLESSLAGVAGTQYF. The V call is TRBV28, the J call TRBJ2-3, with 10 bases matching TRBD2. Germline CDR1 reads MDHEN; CDR2 reads SYDVKM. This CDR3 contains 18 residues. V lost 2 bases to trimming and J lost 8 bases; unmatched junction nucleotides: 16.

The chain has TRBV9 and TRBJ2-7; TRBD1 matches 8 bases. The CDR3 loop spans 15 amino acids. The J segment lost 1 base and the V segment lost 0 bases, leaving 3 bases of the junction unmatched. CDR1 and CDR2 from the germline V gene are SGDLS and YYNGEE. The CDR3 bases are TGTGCCAGCAGCGTAGGACAGGGGATTTCCTACGAGCAGTACTTC. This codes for CASSVGQGISYEQYF.

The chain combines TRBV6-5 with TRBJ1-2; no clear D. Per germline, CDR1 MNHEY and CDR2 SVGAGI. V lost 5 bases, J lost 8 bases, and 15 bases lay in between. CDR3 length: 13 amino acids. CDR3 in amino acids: CASSPEGLRGYTF. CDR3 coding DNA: TGTGCCAGCAGTCCGGAGGGTCTTAGAGGCTACACCTTC.

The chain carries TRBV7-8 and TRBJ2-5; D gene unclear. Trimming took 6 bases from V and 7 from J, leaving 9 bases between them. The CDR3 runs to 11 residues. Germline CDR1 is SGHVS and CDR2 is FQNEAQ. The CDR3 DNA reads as TGTGCCAGCAGTTTAATTCGGACCCAGTACTTC. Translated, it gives CASSLIRTQYF.